The rows below give T cell receptor beta chains drawn from one sample of a study of human T cells and chemical hapten exposure. In TCRdb, the RACE reads were re-called with MiXCR into one record per CDR3 protein. The table includes over 300,000 distinct CDR3 sequences, 4.5% to 5.5% detected once. The material sequenced was whole blood, taken in connection with sensitization to the hapten diphenylcyclopropenone (DPC). These receptors all come from a woman aged 45-65 years with alopecia areata. Some clones in this sample may be carry-over from other donors' samples. Both conserved end residues are part of each CDR3. The D gene is left open where the match is weak. Only some rows state a clone size, as once, few, many or a class for expanded clones.

j_gene,d_gene,v_gene,abundance,CDR3nt,CDR3aa
TRBJ2-1,NA,TRBV3-1,few,TGTGCCAGCAGCCAACTCCCGGAGCCTGAGCAGTTCTTC,CASSQLPEPEQFF
TRBJ2-3,NA,TRBV6-5,many,TGTGCCAGTGCTCCGGGACATGCCCGGACAGATACGCAGTATTTT,CASAPGHARTDTQYF
TRBJ2-3,NA,TRBV11-2,many,TGTGCCAGCAGCTTTTTAGATACGCAGTATTTT,CASSFLDTQYF
TRBJ1-5,TRBD1,TRBV29-1,few,TGCAGCGTAGGACAGGGTTTGGAGCCCCAGCATTTT,CSVGQGLEPQHF
TRBJ1-4,TRBD1,TRBV7-3,many,TGTGCCAGCAGCTCCGCTCGAAGGGGGCACAATCCCCCTAATGAAAAACTGTTTTTT,CASSSARRGHNPPNEKLFF
TRBJ2-7,NA,TRBV30,many,TGTGCCTGGGACAGTGGCTCCTACGAGCAGTACTTC,CAWDSGSYEQYF
TRBJ1-6,NA,TRBV25-1,few,TGTGCCAGCAGTGGTGTAGGGTCTAATTCACCCCTCCACTTT,CASSGVGSNSPLHF
TRBJ2-7,NA,TRBV6-6,many,TGTGCCAGCAGTTCTCCCCAGGCAGTTAAAGACGAGCAGTACTTC,CASSSPQAVKDEQYF
TRBJ2-2,NA,TRBV28,many,TGTGCCAGCACCGGCAGGTTTCTTGGCACCGGGGAGCTGTTTTTT,CASTGRFLGTGELFF
TRBJ1-6,TRBD1,TRBV7-9,few,TGTGCCAGCAGCTACGGAACAGGGGTGTCCTATAATTCACCCCTCCACTTT,CASSYGTGVSYNSPLHF
TRBJ1-2,TRBD1,TRBV7-9,few,TGTGCCAGCAGTCAAACAGGGGCCGACTATGGCTACACCTTC,CASSQTGADYGYTF
TRBJ2-1,TRBD1,TRBV5-1,NA,TGCGCCAGCAGCCCGTCAGGGGGCGCGTTAAATGAGCAGTTCTTC,CASSPSGGALNEQFF
TRBJ2-1,NA,TRBV13,many,TGTGCCAGCAGCTCCATTATCCACAATGAGCAGTTCTTC,CASSSIIHNEQFF
TRBJ2-1,TRBD2,TRBV12-3/TRBV12-4,many,TGTGCCAGCAGTGGACTAGCGGGAGGCGGGTACAATGAGCAGTTCTTC,CASSGLAGGGYNEQFF
TRBJ2-2,TRBD1,TRBV10-3,few,TGTGCCATCACCGACTCGACCGGGACAGCGAACACCGGGGAGCTGTTTTTT,CAITDSTGTANTGELFF
TRBJ2-1,TRBD2,TRBV20-1,NA,TGCAGTGCTCCCGAACTAGCGGGCCGATACAATGAGCAGTTCTTC,CSAPELAGRYNEQFF
TRBJ1-1,NA,TRBV18,many,TGTGCCAGCAGTCCAGGAAACACTGAAGCTTTCTTT,CASSPGNTEAFF
TRBJ2-1,NA,TRBV9,few,TGTGCCAGCAGCGTAGGGTCTTCCATTAGAAACAATGAGCAGTTCTTC,CASSVGSSIRNNEQFF
TRBJ1-4,NA,TRBV7-8,many,TGTGCCAGCAGCTTAAGCCTTTCCGTCGATGAAAAACTGTTTTTT,CASSLSLSVDEKLFF
TRBJ2-1,TRBD2,TRBV7-6,few,TGTGCCAGCAGCCGGACTAGCGGGGTCCCCAATGAGCAGTTCTTC,CASSRTSGVPNEQFF
TRBJ1-5,NA,TRBV7-9,many,TGTGCCAGCTGGGACGGACAGAGCAATCAGCCCCAGCATTTT,CASWDGQSNQPQHF
TRBJ1-3,NA,TRBV5-1,NA,TGCGCCAGCAGCCCTTCCACTTTCTCTGGAAACACCATATATTTT,CASSPSTFSGNTIYF
TRBJ2-3,TRBD2,TRBV20-1,NA,TGCAGTGCCCGAGGGCGGGAGAGGCAGTATTTT,CSARGRERQYF